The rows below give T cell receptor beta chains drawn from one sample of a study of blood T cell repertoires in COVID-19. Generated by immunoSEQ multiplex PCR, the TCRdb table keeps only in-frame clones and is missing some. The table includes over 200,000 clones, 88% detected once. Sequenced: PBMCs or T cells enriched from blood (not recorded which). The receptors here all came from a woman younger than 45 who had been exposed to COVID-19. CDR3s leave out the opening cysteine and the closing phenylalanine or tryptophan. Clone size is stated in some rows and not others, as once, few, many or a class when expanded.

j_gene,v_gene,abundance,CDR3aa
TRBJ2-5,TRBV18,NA,ASSQNAQETQY
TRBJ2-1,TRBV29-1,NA,SVGAGAYNEQF
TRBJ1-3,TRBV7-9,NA,ASPGTGDFTGNTIY
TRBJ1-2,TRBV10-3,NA,AISPIDGQGAGGYT
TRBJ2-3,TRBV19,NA,ASSAGGVGTQY
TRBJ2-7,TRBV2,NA,ASKGGATGVGYEQY
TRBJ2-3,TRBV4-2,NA,ASSQDGRATDTQY
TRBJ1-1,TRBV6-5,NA,ASSYSFGSRDSEAF
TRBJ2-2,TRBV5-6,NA,ASSSGLARRTINTGELF
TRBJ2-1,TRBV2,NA,ASSDQGYKRGEQF
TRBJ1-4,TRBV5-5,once,ASSSGQGYEKLF
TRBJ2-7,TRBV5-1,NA,ASSLAASGIPNEQY
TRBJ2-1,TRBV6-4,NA,ASSGIAGDYNEQF
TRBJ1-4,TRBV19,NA,ASSIRTGNEKLF
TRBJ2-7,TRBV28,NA,ASAGTGVYEQY
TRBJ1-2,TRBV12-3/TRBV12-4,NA,ASSLETGGYT
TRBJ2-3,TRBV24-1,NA,ATEALGAYTQY
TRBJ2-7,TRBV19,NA,AASKGYEQY
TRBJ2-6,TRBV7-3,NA,ASSSQGTGANVLT
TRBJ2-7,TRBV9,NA,ASSKGGRYEQY
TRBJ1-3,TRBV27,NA,ASSHFQGFSGNTIY
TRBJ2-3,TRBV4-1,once,ASSQRQGRTQY
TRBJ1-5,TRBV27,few,ASSLIPRQPQH
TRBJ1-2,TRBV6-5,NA,ASKGRDYGYT
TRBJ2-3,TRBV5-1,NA,ASSLGDRVTDTQY
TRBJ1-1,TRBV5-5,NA,ASSSFARADTEAF
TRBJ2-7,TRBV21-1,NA,ASSKADPTGGNSVGNYEQY
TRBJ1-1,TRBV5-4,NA,ASSLTGNTEAF
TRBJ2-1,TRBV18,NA,ASSPRGGAGSYNEQF
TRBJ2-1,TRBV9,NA,ASSVSGGFYNEQF
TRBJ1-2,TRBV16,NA,ASSRDSNYGYT
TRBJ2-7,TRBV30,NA,AWSGVAGFYEQY
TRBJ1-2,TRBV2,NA,ASRAGQLYGYT
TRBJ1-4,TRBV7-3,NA,ASSPLPGTGVVKLF
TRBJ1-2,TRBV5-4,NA,ASSLTGQGYGYT
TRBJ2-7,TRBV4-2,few,ASSQVPSYEQY
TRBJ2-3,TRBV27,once,ASSRGRATDTQY
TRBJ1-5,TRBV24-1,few,ATSAAGDNQPQH
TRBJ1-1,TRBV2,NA,ASSDFKGLENTEAF
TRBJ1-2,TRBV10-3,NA,AISEIDRVGYT
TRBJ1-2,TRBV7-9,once,ASSLEGPRTVSYGYT
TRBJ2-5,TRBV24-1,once,ATSDRTSGRVETQY
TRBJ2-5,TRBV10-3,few,AIKRREVEETQY
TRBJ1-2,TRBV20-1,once,SAGPGSYT
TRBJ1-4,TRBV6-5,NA,ASSGGAWREKLF
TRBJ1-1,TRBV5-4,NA,ASSLQDRANTEAF
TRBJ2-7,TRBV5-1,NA,ASSLKDRYEQY
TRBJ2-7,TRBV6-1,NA,ASSESGGVYEQY
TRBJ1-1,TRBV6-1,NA,ASSEGFPGETF
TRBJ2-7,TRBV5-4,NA,ASSITGTGHSEQY